This TCR beta chain was documented in a study of blood T cell repertoires in COVID-19. Profiled with immunoSEQ multiplex PCR; TCRdb holds only in-frame clones, not every one. The sample includes 230,000 or so clones, more than 70% seen only once; the top ten take about 2.5%. The CDR3 length is 15 residues. Trimming took 3 bases from V and 4 from J; bases not matched to a gene: 9. CDR1 and CDR2 from the germline V gene are SGHTA and FQGNSA. The chain employs TRBV7-2 and TRBJ2-7; 7 nucleotides align to TRBD2. The sequence was obtained from a woman in her 40s with acute COVID-19. The material sequenced was PBMCs or T cells enriched from blood (not recorded which). The CDR3 sequence: CASSLRLASGYEQYF. CDR3 DNA sequence: TGTGCCAGCAGCTTGCGACTAGCCTCGGGGTACGAGCAGTACTTC.